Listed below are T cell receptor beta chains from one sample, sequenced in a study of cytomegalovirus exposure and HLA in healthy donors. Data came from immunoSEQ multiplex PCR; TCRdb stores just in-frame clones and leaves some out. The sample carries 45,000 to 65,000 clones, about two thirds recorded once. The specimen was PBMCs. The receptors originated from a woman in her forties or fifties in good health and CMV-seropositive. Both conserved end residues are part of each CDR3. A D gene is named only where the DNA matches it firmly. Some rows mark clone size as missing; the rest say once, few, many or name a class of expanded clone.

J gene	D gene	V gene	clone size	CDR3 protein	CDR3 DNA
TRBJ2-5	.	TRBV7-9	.	CASSWWEATQYF	TGTGCCAGCAGCTGGTGGGAGGCGACCCAGTACTTC
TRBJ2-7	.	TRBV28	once	CASSSLGYEQYF	TGTGCCAGCAGTTCCCTCGGCTACGAGCAGTACTTC
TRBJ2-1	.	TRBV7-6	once	CASSSAGAPYNEQFF	TGTGCCAGCAGCTCTGCGGGGGCCCCCTACAATGAGCAGTTCTTC
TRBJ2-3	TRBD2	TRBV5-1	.	CASSLRGRVPSGSTDTQYF	TGCGCCAGCAGCTTGAGGGGCAGGGTCCCAAGCGGGAGTACAGATACGCAGTATTTT
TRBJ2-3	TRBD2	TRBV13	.	CASSDRLAGGPSDTQYF	TGTGCCAGCAGCGATAGACTAGCGGGAGGGCCCTCAGATACGCAGTATTTT
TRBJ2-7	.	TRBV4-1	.	CASSQGLSGSSYEQYF	TGCGCCAGCAGCCAGGGGCTTAGCGGTAGCTCCTACGAGCAGTACTTC
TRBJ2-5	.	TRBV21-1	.	CASSPLAGKKTQYF	TGTGCCAGCAGCCCTCTGGCGGGTAAAAAGACCCAGTACTTC
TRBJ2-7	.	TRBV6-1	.	CASSEGGTFSEQYF	TGTGCCAGCAGTGAAGGGGGCACCTTTTCCGAGCAGTACTTC
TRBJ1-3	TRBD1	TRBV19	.	CASSLIAGTGYSGNTIYF	TGTGCCAGTAGTCTCATCGCGGGGACAGGCTACTCTGGAAACACCATATATTTT
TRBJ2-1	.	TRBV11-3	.	CASPFEGTPLEQFF	TGTGCCAGCCCCTTCGAAGGGACACCCCTGGAGCAGTTCTTC
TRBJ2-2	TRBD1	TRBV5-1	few	CASSPPGTGGTGELFF	TGCGCCAGCAGCCCACCCGGGACAGGAGGCACCGGGGAGCTGTTTTTT
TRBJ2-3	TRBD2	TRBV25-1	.	CASSDTRLAGTDTQYF	TGTGCCAGCAGTGACACAAGACTAGCGGGTACAGATACGCAGTATTTT
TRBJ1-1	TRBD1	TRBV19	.	CASRRDRDTEAFF	TGTGCCAGTAGACGGGACAGGGACACTGAAGCTTTCTTT
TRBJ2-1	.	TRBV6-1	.	CASKVRSLDEQFF	TGTGCCAGCAAGGTGAGGAGCTTAGATGAGCAGTTCTTC
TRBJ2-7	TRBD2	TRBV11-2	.	CASSLDHLYSSGGHSYEQYF	TGTGCCAGCAGCTTAGATCATCTCTACTCTAGCGGGGGACACTCCTACGAGCAGTACTTC
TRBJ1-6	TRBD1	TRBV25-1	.	CASSGNRGVSPLHF	TGTGCCAGCAGTGGAAACAGGGGAGTTTCACCCCTCCACTTT
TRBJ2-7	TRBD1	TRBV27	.	CASREQGSPLFYEQYF	TGTGCCAGCAGAGAACAGGGGTCACCCCTCTTCTACGAGCAGTACTTC
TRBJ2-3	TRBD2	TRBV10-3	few	CAISQRGPTDTQYF	TGTGCCATCAGTCAGCGGGGACCCACAGATACGCAGTATTTT
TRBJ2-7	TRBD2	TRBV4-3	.	CASSQLAGGYEQYF	TGCGCCAGCAGTCAACTAGCGGGAGGATACGAGCAGTACTTC
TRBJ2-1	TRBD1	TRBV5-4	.	CASRVTGASEQFF	TGTGCCAGCAGGGTAACAGGGGCGAGTGAGCAGTTCTTC
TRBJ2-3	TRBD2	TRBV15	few	CATSREGTSPREYF	TGTGCCACCAGCAGAGAGGGGACTAGTCCCCGGGAGTATTTT
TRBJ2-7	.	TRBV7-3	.	CASSLYAGAPYEQYF	TGTGCCAGCAGCTTATACGCGGGGGCTCCCTACGAGCAGTACTTC
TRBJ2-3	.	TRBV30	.	CAWSHGPDTQYF	TGTGCCTGGAGTCATGGGCCGGATACGCAGTATTTT
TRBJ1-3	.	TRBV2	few	CASSDTRQVGTGNTIYF	TGTGCCAGCAGTGATACGAGACAGGTTGGGACTGGAAACACCATATATTTT
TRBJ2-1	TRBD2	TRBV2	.	CASRRLARGGSNEQFF	TGTGCCAGCAGGAGACTAGCGCGAGGGGGGTCCAATGAGCAGTTCTTC
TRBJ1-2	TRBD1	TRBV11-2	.	CASSSRDRSTNNYGYTF	TGTGCCAGCAGCTCACGGGACAGGAGTACAAATAACTATGGCTACACCTTC
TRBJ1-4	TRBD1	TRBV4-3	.	CASSLGTGREKLFF	TGCGCCAGCAGCCTCGGGACAGGGCGAGAAAAACTGTTTTTT
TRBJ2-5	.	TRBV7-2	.	CASSSGVAETQYF	TGTGCCAGCAGCTCAGGGGTGGCGGAGACCCAGTACTTC
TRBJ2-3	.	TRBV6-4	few	CASSEAAGYTQYF	TGTGCCAGCAGTGAAGCTGCGGGTTATACGCAGTATTTT
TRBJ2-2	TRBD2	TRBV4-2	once	CASLETSVGGELFF	TGTGCCAGCCTGGAAACTAGCGTAGGCGGGGAGCTGTTTTTT
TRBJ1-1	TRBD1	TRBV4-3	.	CASSQDRGGWAEAFF	TGCGCCAGCAGCCAGGACAGGGGAGGGTGGGCTGAAGCTTTCTTT
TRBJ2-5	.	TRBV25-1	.	CASSEWGGRAGLGETQYF	TGTGCCAGCAGTGAATGGGGGGGCAGGGCAGGTTTGGGAGAGACCCAGTACTTC
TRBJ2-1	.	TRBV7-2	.	CASSKFSDEQFF	TGTGCCAGCAGCAAATTCTCGGATGAGCAGTTCTTC
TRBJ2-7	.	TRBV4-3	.	CASSQSFGAGRNEQYF	TGCGCCAGCAGCCAATCCTTTGGGGCCGGCCGGAACGAGCAGTACTTC
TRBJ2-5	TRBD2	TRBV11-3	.	CASSLSPLAGGPRLAGTQYF	TGTGCCAGCAGCTTATCCCCACTAGCGGGGGGACCAAGACTGGCAGGGACCCAGTACTTC
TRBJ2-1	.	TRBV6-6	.	CASLNGGSSYNEQFF	TGTGCCAGCCTTAACGGAGGGAGCTCCTACAATGAGCAGTTCTTC
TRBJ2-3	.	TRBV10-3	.	CAISDPQRYTDTQYF	TGTGCCATCAGTGATCCTCAGCGGTACACAGATACGCAGTATTTT
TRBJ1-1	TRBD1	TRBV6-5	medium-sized	CASSYSTGGVRTEAFF	TGTGCCAGCAGTTACTCGACAGGGGGCGTGAGGACTGAAGCTTTCTTT
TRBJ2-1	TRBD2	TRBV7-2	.	CASSLDYLAGGIEQFF	TGTGCCAGCAGCTTAGACTACCTAGCGGGAGGGATTGAGCAGTTCTTC
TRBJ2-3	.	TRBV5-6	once	CASSFQGSTDTQYF	TGTGCCAGCAGCTTTCAGGGTAGCACAGATACGCAGTATTTT
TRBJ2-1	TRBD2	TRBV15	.	CATSSLALLAGQPHNEQFF	TGTGCCACCAGCAGCCTTGCCCTTCTAGCGGGGCAGCCCCACAATGAGCAGTTCTTC
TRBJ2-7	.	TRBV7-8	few	CASSWLDGGRDEQYF	TGTGCCAGCAGCTGGCTCGATGGGGGGAGAGACGAGCAGTACTTC
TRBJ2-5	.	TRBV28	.	CASSSNVDYQETQYF	TGTGCCAGCAGTTCCAACGTGGACTACCAAGAGACCCAGTACTTC
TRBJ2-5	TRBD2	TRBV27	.	CASTSIAGGLQETQYF	TGTGCCAGCACCTCCATAGCGGGAGGCCTTCAAGAGACCCAGTACTTC